These 4 T cell receptor beta chains originate from one sample sequenced in a study of shared clonotypes between healthy human individuals. Data came from immunoSEQ multiplex PCR; TCRdb stores just in-frame clones and leaves some out. The data contain approximately 1.5 million clones, 98% of them singletons. Material for sequencing was naive CD4+ T cells sorted from blood. Described subset: CD45RA+ positively selected. The receptors here all came from a man aged 25-45 years in good health.

The CDR3 DNA reads TGTGCCAGCAGTGTGGCAGATTCTACCTACGAGCAGTACTTC. Translated, it gives CASSVADSTYEQYF. The V gene is TRBV6-1, the J gene TRBJ2-7, with no clear D. Germline V gives CDR1 MNHNS, CDR2 SASEGT. The CDR3 is 14 amino acids. Trimming shortened V by 4 bases and J by 2 bases, and 12 bases separated the two germline ends.

The chain carries TRBV11-2 and TRBJ2-1, with 9 bases aligning to TRBD2. This CDR3 contains 16 residues. The germline V gene has CDR1 SGHAT and CDR2 FQNNGV. The V and J ends lost 4 bases and 0 bases, in that order; junction bases with no gene match: 4. The CDR3 here is CASSSISGSSYNEQFF. The CDR3 DNA sequence: TGTGCCAGCAGCTCGATTAGCGGGAGCTCCTACAATGAGCAGTTCTTC.

The chain has TRBV2 and TRBJ2-7; D might be TRBD1 or TRBD2, each matching 6 bases. V was shortened by 0 bases and J by 4 bases, with 13 bases between the two germline ends. Germline CDR1 SNHLY, CDR2 FYNNEI. This CDR3 is built from 15 residues. The CDR3 sequence: CASSEALGGLYEQYF. Here the CDR3 DNA reads TGTGCCAGCAGTGAAGCGCTGGGGGGCTTGTACGAGCAGTACTTC.

The chain joins TRBV14 to TRBJ1-1; maybe TRBD1 (6 bases). The V and J ends lost 3 bases and 0 bases respectively, with 8 bases between them. CDR1 and CDR2 (germline): SGHDN, FVKESK. This CDR3 is 14 amino acids long. The DNA of the CDR3 is TGTGCCAGCAGCCACAGGGGCATGAACACTGAAGCTTTCTTT. Protein: CASSHRGMNTEAFF.